What follows is one TCR beta chain and its context. Enrollment of patients from Seattle took place during active infection, with longitudinal follow-up. Germline V gene data show CDR1 as MNHNY and CDR2 as SVGAGI (reference sequence). The CDR3 is made up of 15 amino acids. Trimming removed 2 bases at V and 4 bases at J, with 14 bases between. The table came from immunoSEQ multiplex PCR; TCRdb's copy has only in-frame clones and leaves some out. The table has roughly 310,000 clones, 85% to 90% seen once; the top ten hold approximately 2.9%. This sample is part of a study of blood T cell repertoires in COVID-19.

The chain couples TRBV6-6 to TRBJ1-2; a weak D match, TRBD1 (5 bases). Source material: peripheral blood. The receptor's source is a woman younger than 45 with COVID-19, enrolled during active disease. As DNA, the CDR3 is TGTGCCAGCAGTTACCCCCCTCCGACAGTCTATGGCTACACCTTC. It translates to CASSYPPPTVYGYTF.